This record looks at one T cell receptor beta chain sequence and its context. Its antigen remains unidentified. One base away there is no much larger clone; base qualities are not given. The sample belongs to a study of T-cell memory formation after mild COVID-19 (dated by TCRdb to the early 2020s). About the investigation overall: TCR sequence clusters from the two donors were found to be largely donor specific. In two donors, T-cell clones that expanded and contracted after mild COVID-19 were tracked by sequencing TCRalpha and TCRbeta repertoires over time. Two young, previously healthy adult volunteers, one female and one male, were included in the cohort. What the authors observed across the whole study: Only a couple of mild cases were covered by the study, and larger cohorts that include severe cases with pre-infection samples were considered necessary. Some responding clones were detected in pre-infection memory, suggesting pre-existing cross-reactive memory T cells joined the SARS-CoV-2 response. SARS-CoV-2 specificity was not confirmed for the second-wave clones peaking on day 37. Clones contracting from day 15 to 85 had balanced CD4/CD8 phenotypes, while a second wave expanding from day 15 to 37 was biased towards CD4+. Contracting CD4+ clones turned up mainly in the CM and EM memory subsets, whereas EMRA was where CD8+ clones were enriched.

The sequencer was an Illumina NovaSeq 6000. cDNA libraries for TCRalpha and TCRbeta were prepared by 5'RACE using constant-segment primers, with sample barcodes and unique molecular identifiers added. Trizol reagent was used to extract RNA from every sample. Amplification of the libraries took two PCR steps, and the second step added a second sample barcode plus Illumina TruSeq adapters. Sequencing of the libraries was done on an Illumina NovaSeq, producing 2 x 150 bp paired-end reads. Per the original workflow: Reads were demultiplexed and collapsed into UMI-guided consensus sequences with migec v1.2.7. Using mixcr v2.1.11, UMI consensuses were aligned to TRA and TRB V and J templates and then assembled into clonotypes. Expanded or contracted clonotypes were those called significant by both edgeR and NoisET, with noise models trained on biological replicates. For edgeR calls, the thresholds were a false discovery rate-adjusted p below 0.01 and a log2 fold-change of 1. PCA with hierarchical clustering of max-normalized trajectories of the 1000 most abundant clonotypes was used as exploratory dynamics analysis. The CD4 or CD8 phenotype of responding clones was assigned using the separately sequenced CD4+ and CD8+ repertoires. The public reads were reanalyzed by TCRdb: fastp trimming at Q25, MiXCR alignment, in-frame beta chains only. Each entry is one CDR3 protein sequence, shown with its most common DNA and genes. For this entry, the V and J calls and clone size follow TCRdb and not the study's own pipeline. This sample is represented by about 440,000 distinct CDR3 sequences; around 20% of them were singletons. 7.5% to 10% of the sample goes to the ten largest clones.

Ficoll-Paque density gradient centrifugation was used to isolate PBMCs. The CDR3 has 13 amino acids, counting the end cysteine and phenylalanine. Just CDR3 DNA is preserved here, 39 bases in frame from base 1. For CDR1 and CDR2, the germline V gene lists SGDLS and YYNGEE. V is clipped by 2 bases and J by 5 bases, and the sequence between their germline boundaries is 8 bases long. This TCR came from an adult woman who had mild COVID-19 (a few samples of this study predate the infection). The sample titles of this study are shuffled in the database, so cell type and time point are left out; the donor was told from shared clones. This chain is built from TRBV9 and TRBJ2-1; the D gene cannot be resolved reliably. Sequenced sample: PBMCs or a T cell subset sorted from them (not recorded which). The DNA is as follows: TGTGCCAGCAGCGTCCTTTCGGACAATGAGCAGTTCTTC. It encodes CASSVLSDNEQFF. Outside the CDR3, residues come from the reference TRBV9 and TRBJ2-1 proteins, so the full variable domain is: DSGVTQTPKHLITATGQRVTLRCSPRSGDLSVYWYQQSLDQGLQFLIQYYNGEERAKGNILERFSAQQFPDLHSELNLSSLELGDSALYFCASSVLSDNEQFFGPGTRLTVL.